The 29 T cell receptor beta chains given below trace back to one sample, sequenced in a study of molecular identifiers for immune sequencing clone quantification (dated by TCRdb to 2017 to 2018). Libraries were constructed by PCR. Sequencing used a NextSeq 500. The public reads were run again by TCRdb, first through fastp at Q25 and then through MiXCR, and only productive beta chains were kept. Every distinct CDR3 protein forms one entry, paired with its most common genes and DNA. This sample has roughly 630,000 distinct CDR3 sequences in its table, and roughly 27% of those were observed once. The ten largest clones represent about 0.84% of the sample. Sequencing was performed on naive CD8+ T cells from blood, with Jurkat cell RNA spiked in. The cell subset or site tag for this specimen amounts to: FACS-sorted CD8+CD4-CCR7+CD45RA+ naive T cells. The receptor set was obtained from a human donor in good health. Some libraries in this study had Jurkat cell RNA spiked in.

CDR3 amino acids: CASSISGQGYEQYF. DNA for the CDR3: TGTGCCAGTAGTATATCGGGACAGGGGTACGAGCAGTACTTC. J is TRBJ2-7 and V is TRBV19; 10 bases are a match to TRBD1. After removal of 2 bases from V and 4 bases from J, the junction contained 2 bases not matched to a gene. CDR3 length equals 14 residues. Germline loops: CDR1 LNHDA, CDR2 SQIVND (reference sequence).

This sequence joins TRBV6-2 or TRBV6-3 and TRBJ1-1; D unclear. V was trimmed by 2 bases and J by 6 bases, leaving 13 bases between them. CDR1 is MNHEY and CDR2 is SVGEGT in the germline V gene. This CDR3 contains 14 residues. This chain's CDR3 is CASSYSWAVAEAFF. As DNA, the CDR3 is TGTGCCAGCAGTTACAGTTGGGCAGTCGCTGAAGCTTTCTTT.

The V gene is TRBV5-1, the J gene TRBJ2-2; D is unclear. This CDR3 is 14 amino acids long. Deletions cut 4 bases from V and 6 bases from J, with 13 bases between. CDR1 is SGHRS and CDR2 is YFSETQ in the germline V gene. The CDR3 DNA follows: TGCGCCAGCAGCGCAGACGGCAGCTCCGGGGAGCTGTTTTTT. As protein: CASSADGSSGELFF.

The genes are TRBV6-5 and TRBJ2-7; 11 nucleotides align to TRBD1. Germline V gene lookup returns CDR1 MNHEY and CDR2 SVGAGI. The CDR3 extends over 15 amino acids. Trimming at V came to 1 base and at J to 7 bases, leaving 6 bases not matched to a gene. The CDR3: CASSYFPGQGGEQYF. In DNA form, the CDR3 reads TGTGCCAGCAGTTACTTCCCGGGACAGGGGGGGGAGCAGTACTTC.

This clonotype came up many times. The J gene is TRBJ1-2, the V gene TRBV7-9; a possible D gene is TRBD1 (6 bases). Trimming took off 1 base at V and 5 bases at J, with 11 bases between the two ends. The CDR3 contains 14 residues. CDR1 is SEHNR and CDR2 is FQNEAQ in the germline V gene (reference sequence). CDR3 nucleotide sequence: TGTGCCAGCAGCTTAGGGACAGCCGTGTATGGCTACACCTTC. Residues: CASSLGTAVYGYTF.

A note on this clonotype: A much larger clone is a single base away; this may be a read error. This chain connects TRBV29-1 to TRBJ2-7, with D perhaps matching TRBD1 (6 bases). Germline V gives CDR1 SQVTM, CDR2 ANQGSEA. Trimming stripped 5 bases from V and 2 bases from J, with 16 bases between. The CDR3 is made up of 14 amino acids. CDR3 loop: CSVSTGQAPYEQYF. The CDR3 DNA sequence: TGCAGCGTTTCAACAGGGCAAGCCCCCTACGAGCAGTACTTC.

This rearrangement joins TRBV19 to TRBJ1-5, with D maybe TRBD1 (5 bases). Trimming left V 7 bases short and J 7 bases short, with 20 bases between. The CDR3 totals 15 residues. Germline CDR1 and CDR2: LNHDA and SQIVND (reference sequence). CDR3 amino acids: CASNQGTRGRQPQHF. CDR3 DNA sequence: TGTGCCAGTAACCAAGGGACGAGGGGACGGCAGCCCCAGCATTTT.

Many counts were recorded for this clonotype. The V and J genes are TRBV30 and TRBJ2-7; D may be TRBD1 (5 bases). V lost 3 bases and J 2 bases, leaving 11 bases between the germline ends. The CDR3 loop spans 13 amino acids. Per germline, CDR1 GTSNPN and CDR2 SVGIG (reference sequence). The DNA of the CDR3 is TGTGCCTGGAGCCTCGACAGAACCTACGAGCAGTACTTC. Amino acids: CAWSLDRTYEQYF.

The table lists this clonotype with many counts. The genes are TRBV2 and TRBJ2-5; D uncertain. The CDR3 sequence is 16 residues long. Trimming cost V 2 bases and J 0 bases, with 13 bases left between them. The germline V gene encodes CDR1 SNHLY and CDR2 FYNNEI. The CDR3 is CASSESSDQYQETQYF. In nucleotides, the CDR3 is TGTGCCAGCAGTGAATCTTCAGACCAGTACCAAGAGACCCAGTACTTC.

CDR3: CASTGYGYTF. The CDR3 DNA follows: TGTGCCAGCACGGGCTATGGCTACACCTTC. The genes are TRBV6-1 and TRBJ1-2; D gene unclear. CDR1 MNHNS and CDR2 SASEGT come from the germline V gene. V dropped 7 bases and J dropped 4 bases, with 4 bases sitting between them. The CDR3 contains 10 residues.

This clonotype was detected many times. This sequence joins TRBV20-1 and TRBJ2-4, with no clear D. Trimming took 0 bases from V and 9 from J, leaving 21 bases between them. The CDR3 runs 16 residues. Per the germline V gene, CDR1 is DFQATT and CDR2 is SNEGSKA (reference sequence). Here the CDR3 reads CSARDPDLGLVGIQYF. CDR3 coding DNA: TGCAGTGCTAGAGACCCGGACCTAGGCCTAGTAGGCATTCAGTACTTC.

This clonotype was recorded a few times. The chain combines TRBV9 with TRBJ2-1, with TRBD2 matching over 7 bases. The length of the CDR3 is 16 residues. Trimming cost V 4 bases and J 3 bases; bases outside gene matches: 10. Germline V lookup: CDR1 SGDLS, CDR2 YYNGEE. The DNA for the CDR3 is TGTGCCAGCAGCCCAAGGACGGGCGGGGGCTACAATGAGCAGTTCTTC. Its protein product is CASSPRTGGGYNEQFF.

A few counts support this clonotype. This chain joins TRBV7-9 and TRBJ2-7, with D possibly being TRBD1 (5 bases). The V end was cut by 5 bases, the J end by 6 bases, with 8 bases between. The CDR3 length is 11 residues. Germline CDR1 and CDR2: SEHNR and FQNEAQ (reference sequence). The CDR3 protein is CASSPRVEQYF. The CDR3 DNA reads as TGTGCCAGCAGCCCCAGGGTCGAGCAGTACTTC. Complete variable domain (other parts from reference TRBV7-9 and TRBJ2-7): DTGVSQNPRHKITKRGQNVTFRCDPISEHNRLYWYRQTLGQGPEFLTYFQNEAQLEKSRLLSDRFSAERPKGSFSTLEIQRTEQGDSAMYLCASSPRVEQYFGPGTRLTVT.

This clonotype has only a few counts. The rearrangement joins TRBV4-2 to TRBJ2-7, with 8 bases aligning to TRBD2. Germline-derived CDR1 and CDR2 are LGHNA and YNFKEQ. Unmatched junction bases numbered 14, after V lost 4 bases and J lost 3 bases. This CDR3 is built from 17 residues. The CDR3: CASSRLGGSGTYYEQYF. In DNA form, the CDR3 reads TGTGCCAGCAGCCGCCTGGGAGGTAGCGGGACTTACTACGAGCAGTACTTC.

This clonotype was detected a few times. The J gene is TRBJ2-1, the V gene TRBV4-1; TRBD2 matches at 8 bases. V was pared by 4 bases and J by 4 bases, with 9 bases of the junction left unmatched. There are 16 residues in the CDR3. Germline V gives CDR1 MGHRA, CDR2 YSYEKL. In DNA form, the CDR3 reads TGCGCCAGCAGCCGGAACAGCGGGGGCCGTTACAATGAGCAGTTCTTC. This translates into CASSRNSGGRYNEQFF.

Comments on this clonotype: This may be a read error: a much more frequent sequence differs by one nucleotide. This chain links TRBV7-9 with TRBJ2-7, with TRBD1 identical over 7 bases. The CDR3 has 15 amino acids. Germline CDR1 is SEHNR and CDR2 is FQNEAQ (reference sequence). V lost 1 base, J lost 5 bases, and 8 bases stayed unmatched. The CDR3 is CASSLGSGGTDEQYF. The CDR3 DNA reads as TGTGCCAGCAGCTTAGGGTCAGGGGGAACGGACGAGCAGTACTTC.

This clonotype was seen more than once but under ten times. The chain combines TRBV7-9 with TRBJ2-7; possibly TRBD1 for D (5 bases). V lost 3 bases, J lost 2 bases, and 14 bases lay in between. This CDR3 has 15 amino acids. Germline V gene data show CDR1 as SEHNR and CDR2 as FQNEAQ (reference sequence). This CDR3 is CASSFITGHTYEQYF. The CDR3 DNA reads TGTGCCAGCAGCTTTATCACAGGTCATACCTACGAGCAGTACTTC.

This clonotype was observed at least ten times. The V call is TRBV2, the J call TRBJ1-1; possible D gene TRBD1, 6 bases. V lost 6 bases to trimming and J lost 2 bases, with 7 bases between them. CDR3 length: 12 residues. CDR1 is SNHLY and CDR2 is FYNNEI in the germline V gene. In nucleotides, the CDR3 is TGTGCCAGCAGGGGACAAAACACTGAAGCTTTCTTT. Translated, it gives CASRGQNTEAFF.

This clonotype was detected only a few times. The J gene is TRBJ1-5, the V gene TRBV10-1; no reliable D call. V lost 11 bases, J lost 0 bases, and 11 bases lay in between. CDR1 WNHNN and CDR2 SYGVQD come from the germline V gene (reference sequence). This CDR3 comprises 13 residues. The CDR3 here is CAADEVSNQPQHF. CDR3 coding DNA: TGCGCCGCCGACGAGGTTAGCAATCAGCCCCAGCATTTT.

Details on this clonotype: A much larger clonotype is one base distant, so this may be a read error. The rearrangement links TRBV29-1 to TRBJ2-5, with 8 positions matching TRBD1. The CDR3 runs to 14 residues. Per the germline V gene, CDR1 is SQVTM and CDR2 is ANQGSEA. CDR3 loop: CSVEQTGEQETQSF. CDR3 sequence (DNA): TGCAGCGTTGAACAGACAGGGGAACAAGAGACCCAGTCCTTC. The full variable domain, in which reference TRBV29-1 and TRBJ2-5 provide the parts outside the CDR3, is SAVISQKPSRDICQRGTSLTIQCQVDSQVTMMFWYRQQPGQSLTLIATANQGSEATYESGFVIDKFPISRPNLTFSTLTVSNMSPEDSSIYLCSVEQTGEQETQSFGPGTRLLVL.

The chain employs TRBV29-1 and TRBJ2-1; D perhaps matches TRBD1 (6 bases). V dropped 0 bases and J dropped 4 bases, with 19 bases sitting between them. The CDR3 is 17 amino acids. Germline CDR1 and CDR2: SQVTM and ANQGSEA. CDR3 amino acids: CSVEDKVLTGFYNEQFF. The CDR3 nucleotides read TGCAGCGTTGAAGATAAGGTCTTGACAGGCTTTTACAATGAGCAGTTCTTC.

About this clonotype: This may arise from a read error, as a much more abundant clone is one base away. CDR3: CASRGGLLTDTQYF. As DNA, the CDR3 is TGTGCCAGCAGAGGGGGACTGCTCACAGATACGCAGTATTTT. The chain couples TRBV12-3 or TRBV12-4 to TRBJ2-3, with D perhaps TRBD1 or TRBD2 (6 bases each). Trimming took off 6 bases at V and 2 bases at J, with 12 bases between the two ends. CDR3 size: 14 residues.

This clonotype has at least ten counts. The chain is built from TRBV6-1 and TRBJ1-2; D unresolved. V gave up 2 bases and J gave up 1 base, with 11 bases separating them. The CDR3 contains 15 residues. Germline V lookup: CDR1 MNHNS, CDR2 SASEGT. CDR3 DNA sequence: TGTGCCAGCAGTGAATTTACATCGGATAACTATGGCTACACCTTC. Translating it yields CASSEFTSDNYGYTF.

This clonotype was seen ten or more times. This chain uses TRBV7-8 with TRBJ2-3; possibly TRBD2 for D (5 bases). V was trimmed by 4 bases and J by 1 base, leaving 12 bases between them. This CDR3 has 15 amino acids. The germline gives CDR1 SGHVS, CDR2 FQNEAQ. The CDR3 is CASSSLLEGTDTQYF. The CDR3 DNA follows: TGTGCCAGCAGCTCCCTATTGGAGGGCACAGATACGCAGTATTTT.

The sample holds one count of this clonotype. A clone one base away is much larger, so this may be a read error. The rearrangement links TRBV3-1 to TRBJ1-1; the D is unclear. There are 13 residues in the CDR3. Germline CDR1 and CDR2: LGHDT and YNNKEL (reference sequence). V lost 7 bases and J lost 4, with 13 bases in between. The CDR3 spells CASTSEGSTEAFF. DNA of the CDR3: TGTGCCAGCACCTCAGAGGGCAGCACTGAAGCTTTCTTT.

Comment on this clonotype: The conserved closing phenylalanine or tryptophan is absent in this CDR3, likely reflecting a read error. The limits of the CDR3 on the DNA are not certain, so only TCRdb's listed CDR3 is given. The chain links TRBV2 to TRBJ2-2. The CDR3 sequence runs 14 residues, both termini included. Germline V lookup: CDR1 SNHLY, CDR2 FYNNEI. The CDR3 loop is CASSLAEITGELLV.

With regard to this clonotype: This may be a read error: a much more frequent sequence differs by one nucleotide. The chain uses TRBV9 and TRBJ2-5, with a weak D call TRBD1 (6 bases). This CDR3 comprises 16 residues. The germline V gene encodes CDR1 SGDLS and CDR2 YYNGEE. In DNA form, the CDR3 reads TGTGCCAGCAGCGGGACCAGTACAGGGTACCAAGAGCCCCAGTACTTC. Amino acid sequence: CASSGTSTGYQEPQYF.

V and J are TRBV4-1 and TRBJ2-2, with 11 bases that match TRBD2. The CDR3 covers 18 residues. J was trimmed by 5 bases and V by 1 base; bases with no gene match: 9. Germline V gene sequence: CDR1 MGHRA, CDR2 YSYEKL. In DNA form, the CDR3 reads TGCGCCAGCAGCCAAGCGACCGCGGGACTAGCGGAGACCGGGGAGCTGTTTTTT. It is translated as CASSQATAGLAETGELFF.

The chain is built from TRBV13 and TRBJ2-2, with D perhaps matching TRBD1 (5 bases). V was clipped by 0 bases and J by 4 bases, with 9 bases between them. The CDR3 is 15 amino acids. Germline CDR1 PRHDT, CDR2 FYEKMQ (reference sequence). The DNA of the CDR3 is TGTGCCAGCAGCTTAGGGCCAGGGTTCACCGGGGAGCTGTTTTTT. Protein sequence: CASSLGPGFTGELFF.